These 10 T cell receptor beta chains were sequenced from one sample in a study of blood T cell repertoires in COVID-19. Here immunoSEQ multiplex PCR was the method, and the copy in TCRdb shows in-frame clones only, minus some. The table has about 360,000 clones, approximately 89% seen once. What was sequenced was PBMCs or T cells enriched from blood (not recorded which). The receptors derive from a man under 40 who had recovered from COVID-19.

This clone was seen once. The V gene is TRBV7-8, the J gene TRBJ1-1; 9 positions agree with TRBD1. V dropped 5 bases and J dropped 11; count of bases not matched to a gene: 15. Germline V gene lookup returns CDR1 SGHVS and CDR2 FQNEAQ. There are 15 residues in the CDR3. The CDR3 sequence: CASSPSGQGQQAAFF. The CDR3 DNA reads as TGTGCCAGCAGCCCGTCGGGACAGGGACAACAGGCGGCTTTCTTT.

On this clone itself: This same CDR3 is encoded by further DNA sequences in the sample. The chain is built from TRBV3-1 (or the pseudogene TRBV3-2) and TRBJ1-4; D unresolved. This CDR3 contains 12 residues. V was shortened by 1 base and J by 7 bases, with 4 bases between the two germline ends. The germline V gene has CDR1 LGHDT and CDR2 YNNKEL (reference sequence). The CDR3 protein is CASSQGGEKLFF. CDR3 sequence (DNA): TGTGCCAGCAGCCAAGGAGGTGAAAAACTGTTTTTT.

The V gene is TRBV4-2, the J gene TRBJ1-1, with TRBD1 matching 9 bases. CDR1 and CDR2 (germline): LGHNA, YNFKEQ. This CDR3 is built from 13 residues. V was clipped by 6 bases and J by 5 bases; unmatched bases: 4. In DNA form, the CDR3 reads TGTGCCAGCAGTAGGGACAGGGCGACTGAAGCTTTCTTT. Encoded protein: CASSRDRATEAFF.

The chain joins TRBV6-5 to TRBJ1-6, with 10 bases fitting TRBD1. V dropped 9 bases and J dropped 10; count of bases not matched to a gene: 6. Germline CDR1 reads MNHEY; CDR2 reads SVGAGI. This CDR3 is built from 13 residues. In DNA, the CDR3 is TGTGCCAGTCGGACAGGGGGGCACTCACCCCTCCACTTT. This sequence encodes CASRTGGHSPLHF.

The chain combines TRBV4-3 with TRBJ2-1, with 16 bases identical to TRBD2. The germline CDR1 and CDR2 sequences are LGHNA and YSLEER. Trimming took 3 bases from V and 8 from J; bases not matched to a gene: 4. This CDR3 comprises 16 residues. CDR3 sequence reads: CASSQAGLAGGDEQFF. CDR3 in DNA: TGCGCCAGCAGCCAGGCGGGACTAGCGGGGGGGGATGAGCAGTTCTTC.

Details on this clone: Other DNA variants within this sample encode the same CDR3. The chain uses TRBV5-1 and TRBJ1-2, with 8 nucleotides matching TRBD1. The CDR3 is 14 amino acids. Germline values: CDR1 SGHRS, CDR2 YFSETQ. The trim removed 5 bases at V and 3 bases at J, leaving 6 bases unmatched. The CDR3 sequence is CASSPGQGYYGYTF. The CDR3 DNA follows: TGCGCCAGCAGTCCCGGACAGGGTTACTATGGCTACACCTTC.

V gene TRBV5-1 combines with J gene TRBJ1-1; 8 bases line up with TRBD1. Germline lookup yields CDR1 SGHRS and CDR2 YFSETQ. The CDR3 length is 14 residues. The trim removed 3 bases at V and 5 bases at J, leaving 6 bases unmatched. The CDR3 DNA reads TGCGCCAGCAGCTGGACCGGACAGGGAACTGAAGCTTTCTTT. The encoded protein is CASSWTGQGTEAFF.

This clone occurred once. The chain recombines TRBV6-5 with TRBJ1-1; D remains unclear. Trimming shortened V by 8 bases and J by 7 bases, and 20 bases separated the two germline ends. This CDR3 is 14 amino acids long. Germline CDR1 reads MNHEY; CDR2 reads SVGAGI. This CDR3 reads CASLAVWGGDEAFF. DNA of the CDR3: TGTGCCAGCTTAGCCGTATGGGGAGGCGATGAAGCTTTCTTT.

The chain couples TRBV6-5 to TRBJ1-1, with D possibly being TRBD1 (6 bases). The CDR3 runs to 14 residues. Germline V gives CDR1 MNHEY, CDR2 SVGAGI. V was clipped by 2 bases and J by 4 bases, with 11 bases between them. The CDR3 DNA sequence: TGTGCCAGCAGTTACGACAGGTTCGGCACTGAAGCTTTCTTT. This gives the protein CASSYDRFGTEAFF.

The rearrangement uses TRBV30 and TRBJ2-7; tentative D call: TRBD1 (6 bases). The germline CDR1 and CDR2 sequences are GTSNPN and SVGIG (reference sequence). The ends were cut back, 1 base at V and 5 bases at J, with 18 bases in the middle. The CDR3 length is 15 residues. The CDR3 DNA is TGTGCCTGGAGTGCGGGACAAGGGTTGGAGGACGAGCAGTACTTC. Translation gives CAWSAGQGLEDEQYF.